What follows is one T cell receptor beta chain and its context. Its antigen is unknown. Base qualities are missing; no much larger clone stands one base away. V is reduced by 2 bases and J by 2 bases, leaving a spacing of 10 bases between them. The CDR3 sequence holds 15 residues, the cysteine and phenylalanine included. The CDR3 DNA has 45 bases and is translated from base 1. CDR1 and CDR2 are read off the germline V gene as MDHEN and SYDVKM. The data derive from a study of CD8 T cells in Susac syndrome (dated 2019 in TCRdb). Context from the whole study: Whether CD8+ T cell activation and differentiation in Susac syndrome was antigen driven was tested using repertoire sequencing.

Overall study outcomes, separate from this receptor: The number of individuals in the TCR sequencing and HLA analysis was recognized as being relatively small.

High-throughput TCR beta sequencing profiled peripheral blood CD8+ and CD4+ T cells from healthy donors, Susac syndrome patients and multiple sclerosis patients. The healthy donors served as controls matched for age and sex. Bulk CD8+ and CD4+ T cells were purified magnetically by negative isolation, whereas CD8+ TEMRA cells were enriched by FACS. Blood was drawn into EDTA tubes, processed within 24 hours, and PBMCs were isolated by density gradient centrifugation. PBMCs destined for TCR sequencing were cryopreserved in liquid nitrogen and later thawed in a 37 °C water bath. The sorted or isolated CD4+, CD8+ and CD8+ TEMRA cells reached a purity of at least 90%. RNA was extracted with the RNeasy kit and roughly 0.5 to 1 ug was reverse transcribed using random hexamers. The immunoSEQ multiplex PCR assay, which covers 54 Vbeta and 13 Jbeta segments, was used to amplify TCR beta CDR3 regions. To correct PCR amplification bias, a synthetic template baseline was used for both primer optimization and computational correction. In the authors' own workflow: Reads were annotated to V, D and J genes per IMGT and analyzed with immunoSEQ Analyzer, keeping only productive sequences. Clonality was calculated as one minus the Shannon entropy normalized by log2 of the number of productive unique sequences. For each patient and control, public and private clones were evaluated within the 100 most prevalent clones. A clone was defined as Susac-specific if it was absent from the healthy and MS cohorts, from over a thousand published viral clones and from other ImmuneACCESS disease sequences. TCRdb reprocessed the public reads (quality trimming at Q25 with fastp, clone calling with MiXCR) and kept in-frame beta chains. Records with the same CDR3 protein are collapsed into one entry carrying the most frequent genes and DNA. The V and J calls shown here were made by TCRdb, not taken from the authors' results. Recorded for this sample are roughly 180,000 distinct CDR3 sequences; around 94% of them occurred a single time. The ten most abundant clones make up around 0.14% of the sample.

The V gene is TRBV28 and the J gene is TRBJ1-5; too little of a D gene remains to name it. This TCR was recovered from a human donor in good health. Sample: CD4+ T cells from PBMCs. The encoded CDR3 is CASSLGGKGNQPQHF. The nucleotide sequence is given as TGTGCCAGCAGTTTAGGAGGGAAAGGCAATCAGCCCCAGCATTTT.